The 30 T cell receptor beta chains given below trace back to one sample, sequenced in a study of vaccination and CD4 T cells after COVID-19. Their target antigens are unknown. Cultured CD4+ T cell DNA underwent sequencing with the Oncomine TCR Beta short-read assay. TCRdb re-called the PCR reads with MiXCR, one entry per CDR3 protein. The sample consists of fewer than 5,000 distinct CDR3 sequences, around two fifths of them appearing once. Noted treatment: roughly 11-day PBMC culture with coronavirus spike peptide pools or control peptides (ViraFEST assay). Sequencing used CD4+ T cells from blood, cultured in vitro. These receptors all come from a human donor who had recovered from COVID-19.

Judged by abundance, this clonotype is medium-sized. The V gene is TRBV9, the J gene TRBJ1-2; tentatively, D is TRBD1 (5 bases). CDR1 SGDLS and CDR2 YYNGEE come from the germline V gene. V gave up 3 bases and J gave up 4 bases, with 16 bases separating them. The CDR3 covers 15 residues. The CDR3 bases are TGTGCCAGCAGCGGCAAGGGCAGGGAGGGCTATGGCTACACCTTC. Its protein is CASSGKGREGYGYTF.

V and J are TRBV18 and TRBJ2-7; D unresolved. Germline values: CDR1 KGHSH, CDR2 LQKENI. Trimming shortened V by 2 bases and J by 2 bases, and 10 bases separated the two germline ends. CDR3 length equals 14 residues. The CDR3 here is CASSPEAGPYEQYF. CDR3 in DNA: TGTGCCAGCTCACCAGAAGCAGGTCCCTACGAGCAGTACTTC.

CDR3 nucleotides: TGTGCCAGCTCACCACCCCCCGGGACAGGGCAAGAGACCCAGTACTTC. This codes for CASSPPPGTGQETQYF. V is TRBV18 and J is TRBJ2-5; 9 bases fit TRBD1. Trimming removed 0 bases from V and 2 bases from J; junction bases left unmatched: 4. Germline CDR1 and CDR2: KGHSH and LQKENI. The CDR3 consists of 16 residues.

The chain has TRBV20-1 and TRBJ2-3; D call uncertain. CDR3 size: 13 residues. Deletions cut 0 bases from V and 0 bases from J, with 4 bases between. Looked up from germline, CDR1 is DFQATT and CDR2 is SNEGSKA (reference sequence). CDR3 coding DNA: TGCAGTGCTAGAGACGAGAGCACAGATACGCAGTATTTT. This sequence encodes CSARDESTDTQYF.

In its sample, this clonotype ranks as medium-sized. V usage is TRBV20-1 and J usage is TRBJ2-1; 9 nucleotides agree with TRBD2. Looked up from germline, CDR1 is DFQATT and CDR2 is SNEGSKA (reference sequence). This CDR3 spans 14 amino acids. The junction had 6 bases not matched to a gene; V was cut back by 4 bases and J by 5 bases. The CDR3 reads CSATPGLADNEQFF. In DNA, the CDR3 is TGCAGTGCTACACCGGGACTAGCAGACAATGAGCAGTTCTTC.

This clonotype was seen a few times. The chain employs TRBV20-1 and TRBJ2-3; no reliable D call. This CDR3 has 12 residues. Germline loops: CDR1 DFQATT, CDR2 SNEGSKA (reference sequence). V shed 0 bases and J shed 4 bases, with 5 bases lying between them. CDR3 sequence reads: CSAREVPDTQYF. CDR3 DNA sequence: TGCAGTGCTAGAGAGGTCCCAGATACGCAGTATTTT.

This clonotype has a handful of counts. V is TRBV7-9 and J is TRBJ1-2; perhaps TRBD1 as D (6 bases). Trimming removed 2 bases from V and 8 bases from J, with 12 bases in between. The CDR3 length is 13 residues. The V gene's germline CDR1 is SEHNR and CDR2 FQNEAQ (reference sequence). This CDR3 reads CASSLIRGQGYTF. CDR3 nucleotides: TGTGCCAGCAGCTTAATCAGGGGCCAGGGCTACACCTTC. Full variable domain (missing parts from reference TRBV7-9 and TRBJ1-2): DTGVSQNPRHKITKRGQNVTFRCDPISEHNRLYWYRQTLGQGPEFLTYFQNEAQLEKSRLLSDRFSAERPKGSFSTLEIQRTEQGDSAMYLCASSLIRGQGYTFGSGTRLTVV.

A few counts support this clonotype. The chain is built from TRBV20-1 and TRBJ1-3; D remains unclear. CDR1 and CDR2 from the germline V gene are DFQATT and SNEGSKA (reference sequence). V dropped 6 bases and J dropped 1 base, with 10 bases sitting between them. The CDR3 runs to 13 residues. CDR3 DNA sequence: TGCAGTGCCCCAGAGCCTTCTGGAAACACCATATATTTT. It is translated as CSAPEPSGNTIYF.

V is TRBV16 and J is TRBJ2-2, with D maybe TRBD1 (5 bases). Germline CDR1 reads KGHSY; CDR2 reads FQNENV. The CDR3 extends over 16 amino acids. The V gene lost 0 bases and the J gene lost 4 bases, with 12 bases spanning the gap. CDR3 residues: CASSQSPGMGTGELFF. CDR3 coding DNA: TGTGCCAGCAGCCAATCCCCAGGGATGGGCACCGGGGAGCTGTTTTTT.

By sample share, this clonotype is medium-sized (0.01 to 0.1%). This chain joins TRBV6-1 and TRBJ1-6; 7 nucleotides align to TRBD1. The CDR3 extends over 15 amino acids. Trimming took 3 bases from V and 9 from J; bases not matched to a gene: 8. CDR1 and CDR2 from the germline V gene are MNHNS and SASEGT. CDR3 coding DNA: TGTGCCAGCAGTGAGTTGCTGGCAGGGGGTTCACCCCTCCACTTT. Its translation is CASSELLAGGSPLHF.

In its sample, this clonotype ranks as medium-sized. The chain recombines TRBV6-1 with TRBJ1-6; TRBD1 aligns across 11 bases. CDR3 length: 14 residues. Germline V gives CDR1 MNHNS, CDR2 SASEGT. The ends lost 6 bases at V and 10 bases at J; junction bases unmatched: 5. The CDR3, as DNA: TGTGCCAGCAGCAGGGGACAGGGGGAGTCACCCCTCCACTTT. Amino acids: CASSRGQGESPLHF.

This clonotype was seen only a few times. V and J are TRBV20-1 and TRBJ2-2, with TRBD1 matching 9 bases. The CDR3 contains 16 residues. Germline V gene lookup returns CDR1 DFQATT and CDR2 SNEGSKA (reference sequence). Losses at the gene ends were 0 bases for V and 5 bases for J; bases not matched to a gene: 7. CDR3 sequence (DNA): TGCAGTGCTAGAGATCGGAGACAGGGGGGAACCGGGGAGCTGTTTTTT. The encoded protein is CSARDRRQGGTGELFF.

This clonotype was seen only a few times. The rearrangement joins TRBV19 to TRBJ1-2, with D tentatively TRBD1 (5 bases). V lost 6 bases and J lost 0, with 14 bases in between. The CDR3 has 15 residues. Germline loops: CDR1 LNHDA, CDR2 SQIVND (reference sequence). The CDR3 DNA is TGTGCCAGTAGGGTGGGGGACCTAACTAACTATGGCTACACCTTC. Its protein is CASRVGDLTNYGYTF.

V usage is TRBV20-1 and J usage is TRBJ2-1; D remains unclear. Germline V lookup: CDR1 DFQATT, CDR2 SNEGSKA (reference sequence). V was trimmed by 3 bases and J by 0 bases, leaving 6 bases between them. The CDR3 covers 13 residues. The CDR3 is CSASGSSYNEQFF. CDR3 DNA: TGCAGTGCTAGTGGTTCCTCCTACAATGAGCAGTTCTTC.

The rearrangement joins TRBV2 to TRBJ2-3; D unclear. Per germline, CDR1 SNHLY and CDR2 FYNNEI. This CDR3 has 13 amino acids. The ends were cut back, 1 base at V and 5 bases at J, with 7 bases in the middle. CDR3 nucleotides: TGTGCCAGCAGTGAAGTCAGGAGAGATACGCAGTATTTT. As protein: CASSEVRRDTQYF.

This rearrangement joins TRBV11-2 to TRBJ2-7, with unresolved D. Germline assignment: CDR1 SGHAT and CDR2 FQNNGV. This CDR3 contains 12 residues. V shed 3 bases and J shed 6 bases, with 9 bases lying between them. The CDR3 loop reads CASSLGFSEQYF. CDR3 DNA: TGTGCCAGCAGCTTGGGCTTCTCCGAGCAGTACTTC.

This clonotype has more than one count but fewer than ten. The rearrangement links TRBV2 to TRBJ1-1; D is undetermined. The length of the CDR3 is 13 residues. In germline, CDR1 is SNHLY, CDR2 FYNNEI. V was clipped by 8 bases and J by 4 bases, with 14 bases between them. The CDR3 sequence is CASDRERGTEAFF. The CDR3 DNA reads as TGTGCCAGCGATCGAGAACGGGGCACTGAAGCTTTCTTT.

This chain uses TRBV7-3 with TRBJ2-2; 8 nucleotides agree with TRBD2. The germline V gene encodes CDR1 SGHTA and CDR2 FQGTGA. The ends lost 4 bases at V and 4 bases at J; junction bases unmatched: 2. The CDR3 runs to 14 residues. In DNA form, the CDR3 reads TGTGCCAGCAGCTCGGGGGGGTCCACCGGGGAGCTGTTTTTT. Protein sequence: CASSSGGSTGELFF.

The J gene is TRBJ2-7, the V gene TRBV19, with 8 bases that match TRBD2. Germline CDR1 LNHDA, CDR2 SQIVND (reference sequence). V dropped 0 bases and J dropped 2; count of bases not matched to a gene: 3. This CDR3 spans 15 amino acids. CDR3 residues: CASSIEAGVTYEQYF. The CDR3, as DNA: TGTGCCAGTAGTATAGAAGCGGGGGTAACCTACGAGCAGTACTTC.

The chain employs TRBV12-3 or TRBV12-4 and TRBJ1-2; no definite D call. V shed 8 bases and J shed 4 bases, with 8 bases lying between them. The CDR3 runs 11 residues. The CDR3: CASAAGYGYTF. Written as DNA, the CDR3 is TGTGCCAGCGCGGCGGGCTATGGCTACACCTTC.

V usage is TRBV11-1 and J usage is TRBJ1-2; 8 positions match TRBD1. CDR1 and CDR2 from the germline V gene are SGHAT and FQDESV (reference sequence). V lost 5 bases and J lost 4; bases outside the gene matches: 18. The CDR3 consists of 18 residues. CDR3 sequence: CASSPRQGLRRDGYGYTF. Here the CDR3 DNA reads TGTGCCAGCAGCCCGAGACAGGGGCTACGACGGGATGGCTATGGCTACACCTTC.

This chain joins TRBV20-1 and TRBJ1-2, with D tentatively TRBD1 (5 bases). Trimming took 6 bases from V and 8 from J, leaving 13 bases between them. Germline V gene lookup returns CDR1 DFQATT and CDR2 SNEGSKA (reference sequence). The CDR3 length is 11 residues. CDR3 nucleotides: TGCAGTGCGTGGGGCAGGGAAGGCTACACCTTC. Translated: CSAWGREGYTF.

The chain joins TRBV7-9 to TRBJ1-2; 7 nucleotides line up with TRBD1. CDR1 and CDR2 (germline): SEHNR, FQNEAQ (reference sequence). V lost 3 bases and J lost 8; bases outside the gene matches: 6. This CDR3 has 13 amino acids. The CDR3 loop is CASSLEGGAGYTF. The CDR3 DNA is TGTGCCAGCAGCTTGGAAGGGGGCGCAGGCTACACCTTC.

The chain recombines TRBV6-5 with TRBJ1-1; 8 bases match TRBD1. CDR1 and CDR2 from the germline V gene are MNHEY and SVGAGI. This CDR3 is built from 18 residues. V was clipped by 4 bases and J by 1 base; unmatched bases: 14. This CDR3 is CASSLLAGGAFGNTEAFF. CDR3 bases: TGTGCCAGCAGTTTACTCGCAGGGGGCGCGTTTGGGAACACTGAAGCTTTCTTT.

The J gene is TRBJ2-1, the V gene TRBV7-9, with D tentatively TRBD1 (5 bases). This CDR3 spans 15 amino acids. Germline CDR1 reads SEHNR; CDR2 reads FQNEAQ (reference sequence). V dropped 2 bases and J dropped 9 bases, with 17 bases sitting between them. The CDR3 DNA follows: TGTGCCAGCAGCTTAACGACAGTTCTTAGAGCTGAGCAGTTCTTC. Its translation: CASSLTTVLRAEQFF.

This chain links TRBV7-3 with TRBJ2-1; TRBD2 matches at 7 bases. After removal of 0 bases from V and 10 bases from J, the junction contained 3 bases not matched to a gene. Germline V CDR1 and CDR2: SGHTA, FQGTGA. CDR3 length equals 13 residues. CDR3 loop: CASSLTSAGEQFF. In DNA, the CDR3 is TGTGCCAGCAGCTTAACATCAGCGGGGGAGCAGTTCTTC. The full variable domain, its missing parts supplied by reference TRBV7-3 and TRBJ2-1, is GAGVSQTPSNKVTEKGKYVELRCDPISGHTALYWYRQSLGQGPEFLIYFQGTGAADDSGLPNDRFFAVRPEGSVSTLKIQRTERGDSAVYLCASSLTSAGEQFFGPGTRLTVL.

The gene calls are TRBV20-1 and TRBJ1-2; the match to TRBD1 covers 9 bases. The CDR3 is 13 amino acids. Unmatched junction bases numbered 7, after V lost 6 bases and J lost 5 bases. CDR1 and CDR2 (germline): DFQATT, SNEGSKA (reference sequence). CDR3 region: CSATDRGSYGYTF. CDR3 DNA: TGCAGTGCCACGGACAGGGGATCATATGGCTACACCTTC.

The chain joins TRBV6-2 or TRBV6-3 to TRBJ2-5; D is undetermined. Germline V gene sequence: CDR1 MNHEY, CDR2 SVGEGT. V was cut by 0 bases and J by 7 bases, with 3 bases left in between. The CDR3 has 11 amino acids. This CDR3 is CASSYSVTQYF. The DNA of the CDR3 is TGTGCCAGCAGTTACTCGGTGACCCAGTACTTC.

The chain is built from TRBV4-3 and TRBJ1-6, with D perhaps matching TRBD1 (5 bases). The CDR3 contains 16 residues. CDR1 is LGHNA and CDR2 is YSLEER in the germline V gene. V shed 4 bases and J shed 7 bases, with 17 bases lying between them. DNA for the CDR3: TGCGCCAGCAGCCTAGCGGGGGGTTCGGGGAATTCACCCCTCCACTTT. Translating gives CASSLAGGSGNSPLHF.

The rearrangement joins TRBV5-1 to TRBJ2-3, with 7 bases aligning to TRBD2. The V and J ends lost 6 bases and 0 bases, in that order; junction bases with no gene match: 19. The germline V gene has CDR1 SGHRS and CDR2 YFSETQ. This CDR3 is 19 amino acids long. This CDR3 reads CASITLGLAEIRSTDTQYF. The CDR3 DNA reads TGCGCCAGCATCACACTCGGGCTAGCGGAGATACGAAGCACAGATACGCAGTATTTT.